A selection of T cell receptor beta chains follows, all from one sample in a study of cytomegalovirus exposure and HLA in healthy donors. Profiled with immunoSEQ multiplex PCR; TCRdb holds only in-frame clones, not every one. The sample has about 84,000 clones; less than 80% are singletons. Sequenced sample: PBMCs. These receptors all come from a woman aged 40 to 50 in good health and CMV-seropositive. Each CDR3 is given with its conserved first and last residue. Fields, in order: J gene, V gene, CDR3 protein.

>TRBJ1-4|TRBV7-2
CASSRSVMARNEKLFF
>TRBJ2-3|TRBV27
CASSLRRSTDTQYF
>TRBJ2-5|TRBV9
CASSLRGETQYF
>TRBJ2-7|TRBV29-1
CSVERQGETYEQYF
>TRBJ1-2|TRBV30
CAWRDRGYGYTF
>TRBJ2-7|TRBV4-2
CASSQPPRGHEQYF
>TRBJ1-4|TRBV7-2
CASSLWDRGREKLFF
>TRBJ1-1|TRBV6-1
CASRPLGANTEAFF
>TRBJ2-2|TRBV25-1
CASSGTGDITPRLFF
>TRBJ1-1|TRBV4-3
CASSQMGQSNTEAFF
>TRBJ1-2|TRBV2
CASSESGSSNYGYTF
>TRBJ1-5|TRBV7-8
CASSFDREFLRNQPQHF
>TRBJ2-7|TRBV7-9
CASSPRGGGSGNSYEQYF
>TRBJ1-4|TRBV4-3
CASSPQQAGQGGFPLF
>TRBJ2-7|TRBV11-1
CASSLVDRDFYEQYF
>TRBJ2-1|TRBV5-6
CASSGRGGSYNEQFF
>TRBJ2-7|TRBV11-2
CASSTPSGVSYEQYF
>TRBJ2-7|TRBV4-3
CASSLGAGSEQYF
>TRBJ1-4|TRBV15
CATSRAVEKLFF
>TRBJ1-5|TRBV5-8
CASRRTGSNQPQHF
>TRBJ1-2|TRBV7-9
CASSLQRGPIYGYTF
>TRBJ2-7|TRBV5-4
CASSDKTSGAYEQYF
>TRBJ1-3|TRBV28
CASSLLPGAGNTIYF
>TRBJ2-1|TRBV27
CASSSGLAGANEQFF
>TRBJ2-7|TRBV6-6
CASSATGEGEQYF
>TRBJ1-1|TRBV7-9
CASSRQGRAEAFF
>TRBJ2-5|TRBV30
CAWERQGRETQYF
>TRBJ1-1|TRBV7-9
CASMSGSFTEAFF
>TRBJ2-2|TRBV7-2
CASSLAGVTTGELFF
>TRBJ2-5|TRBV7-2
CASSLADRPGETQYF
>TRBJ2-7|TRBV19
CASSPGQDYEQYF
>TRBJ1-2|TRBV28
CASSFGQGYYGYTF
>.|TRBV6-1
CASSGPGTRLSYEQYF
>TRBJ1-2|TRBV30
CAYRDTQSYTF
>TRBJ2-5|TRBV2
CASKRTERGGLQETQYF
>TRBJ2-7|TRBV4-1
CASSQIQGVLRAYEQYF
>TRBJ1-5|TRBV7-2
CASSPLQGSNGPQHF
>TRBJ1-1|TRBV21-1
CASSKGTGGCGNTEAFF
>TRBJ2-6|TRBV29-1
CSVEASGTISGANVLTF
>TRBJ2-4|TRBV9
CASSRAVANIQYF
>TRBJ2-7|TRBV28
CASQTGMAYEQYF
>TRBJ1-3|TRBV5-6
CASSPRGFGNTIYF
>TRBJ2-1|TRBV11-2
CASSSVFGGEQFF
>TRBJ2-7|TRBV6-5
CASSSIGEVGEQYF
>TRBJ2-5|TRBV6-5
CASSYSGRVALETQYF
>TRBJ2-1|TRBV19
CASSMGPTVTYNEQFF
>TRBJ2-2|TRBV27
CASPCRGRGTGELFF
>TRBJ1-3|TRBV27
CASSFAGFGNTIYF
>TRBJ2-1|TRBV6-6
CASSTVAGSEQFF
>TRBJ2-7|TRBV11-2
CASSLDDPGGSYEQYF
>TRBJ2-3|TRBV10-2
CASSESSSGFVSTDTQYF
>TRBJ1-2|TRBV9
CASSVEPQGVYGYTF
>TRBJ1-4|TRBV7-2
CASSPRWGGLATNEKLFF